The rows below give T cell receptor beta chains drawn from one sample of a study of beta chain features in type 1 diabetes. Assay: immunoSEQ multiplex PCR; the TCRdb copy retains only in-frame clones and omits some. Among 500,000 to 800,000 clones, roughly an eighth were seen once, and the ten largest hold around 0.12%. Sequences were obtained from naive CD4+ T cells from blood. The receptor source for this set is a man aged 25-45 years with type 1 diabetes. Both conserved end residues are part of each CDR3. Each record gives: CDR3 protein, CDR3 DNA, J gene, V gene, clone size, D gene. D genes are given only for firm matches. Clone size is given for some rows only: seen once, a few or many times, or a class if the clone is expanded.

CASSFGTFSSGNTIYF TGTGCCAGCAGCTTTGGGACTTTCAGCTCTGGAAACACCATATATTTT TRBJ1-3 TRBV7-2 few NA
CASSLFGADEKLFF TGTGCCAGCAGCTTATTCGGCGCCGATGAAAAATTGTTTTTT TRBJ1-4 TRBV7-2 few NA
CASSPPGRWETQYF TGTGCCAGCTCACCACCGGGACGTTGGGAGACCCAGTACTTC TRBJ2-5 TRBV18 NA NA
CASRDRPTGELFF TGTGCCAGCAGGGACAGGCCCACCGGGGAGCTGTTTTTT TRBJ2-2 TRBV28 few TRBD1
CASSQADIRGETQYF TGTGCCAGCTCACAGGCGGATATTCGGGGAGAGACCCAGTACTTC TRBJ2-5 TRBV18 NA NA
CSASGRDTQYF TGCAGTGCTAGCGGTAGGGATACGCAGTATTTT TRBJ2-3 TRBV20-1 few NA
CASSSPGGGYTGELFF TGTGCCAGCAGCTCTCCGGGGGGCGGATACACCGGGGAGCTGTTTTTT TRBJ2-2 TRBV7-9 few NA
CASSEDRGYEQYF TGTGCCAGCAGCGAGGACAGGGGCTACGAGCAGTACTTC TRBJ2-7 TRBV9 NA TRBD1
CSVKTGPPGEQYF TGCAGCGTTAAGACAGGCCCGCCTGGGGAGCAGTACTTC TRBJ2-7 TRBV29-1 few NA
CASSEVLAGDNEQFF TGTGCCAGCAGTGAAGTACTAGCGGGAGACAATGAGCAGTTCTTC TRBJ2-1 TRBV6-1 NA TRBD2